Listed here is a single T cell receptor (beta chain). The data were taken from a study of blood T cell repertoires in COVID-19. On the study more broadly: The United States, Italy and Spain supplied acute and convalescent COVID-19 samples.

The data were produced by immunoSEQ multiplex PCR, yet TCRdb's version contains in-frame clones alone and is incomplete. The table has about 260,000 clones, about 87% seen once; the top ten hold less than 1.6%. Germline lookup yields CDR1 MNHEY and CDR2 SVGAGI. There are 13 residues in the CDR3. The ends were cut back, 8 bases at V and 4 bases at J, with 9 bases in the middle. The V gene is TRBV6-5, the J gene TRBJ1-6; no clear D. The TCR was taken from a woman in her thirties or forties who had recovered from COVID-19. The sample comprised peripheral blood. The CDR3 coding sequence is TGTGCCAGCGAAAAAGAGTATAATTCACCCCTCCACTTT. Its protein is CASEKEYNSPLHF.